The rows below give T cell receptor beta chains drawn from one sample of a study of T cells in Graves' hyperthyroidism and ophthalmopathy. TCRdb itself ran the multiplex PCR reads through MiXCR, one entry per CDR3 protein. The sample shows under 300,000 distinct CDR3 sequences, approximately 15% of them seen only once. The sequencing sample was made of blood. These receptor sequences come from a woman between 40 and 55 years old with Graves' hyperthyroidism that later progressed to Graves' ophthalmopathy. Both conserved end residues are part of each CDR3. The order of the fields is CDR3 protein, CDR3 DNA, clone size, V gene, J gene, D gene. D genes are given only for firm matches. Clone size is shown for a subset of rows, as once, few, many or a class of expanded clone.

CDR3: CASSHAGLNYEQYF
DNA: TGTGCCAGCAGCCATGCGGGACTAAACTACGAGCAGTACTTC
size: many
V: TRBV7-9
J: TRBJ2-7
D: TRBD2

CDR3: CASSPISGSYNEQFF
DNA: TGTGCCAGCTCACCTATATCGGGCTCCTACAATGAGCAGTTCTTC
size: NA
V: TRBV18
J: TRBJ2-1
D: NA

CDR3: CASSLGLAGAYNEQFF
DNA: TGCGCCAGCAGCTTGGGACTAGCGGGAGCCTACAATGAGCAGTTCTTC
size: many
V: TRBV5-1
J: TRBJ2-1
D: TRBD2

CDR3: CASSYSFAGGETQYF
DNA: TGTGCCAGCAGTTACTCGTTCGCCGGGGGGGAGACCCAGTACTTC
size: many
V: TRBV6-5
J: TRBJ2-5
D: TRBD2

CDR3: CASSLVEMGKNIQYF
DNA: TGTGCCAGCAGTCTCGTGGAGATGGGCAAAAACATTCAGTACTTC
size: many
V: TRBV28
J: TRBJ2-4
D: NA

CDR3: CASSNSGPSSYNEQFF
DNA: TGTGCCAGCAGTAATTCGGGCCCTAGCTCCTACAATGAGCAGTTCTTC
size: NA
V: TRBV6-9
J: TRBJ2-1
D: NA

CDR3: CASSSRGAKPSYEQYF
DNA: TGTGCCAGCAGCTCCCGGGGAGCCAAACCCTCCTACGAGCAGTACTTC
size: many
V: TRBV7-3
J: TRBJ2-7
D: NA

CDR3: CASSLGLNEKLFF
DNA: TGTGCCAGCAGTTTAGGGCTTAATGAAAAACTGTTTTTT
size: many
V: TRBV12-3/TRBV12-4
J: TRBJ1-4
D: NA

CDR3: CASSLGVKGETQYF
DNA: TGTGCCAGCAGCTTAGGGGTAAAAGGGGAGACCCAGTACTTC
size: NA
V: TRBV11-3
J: TRBJ2-5
D: NA

CDR3: CASSAVAGVEQFF
DNA: TGTGCCAGCAGTGCCGTAGCGGGAGTTGAGCAGTTCTTC
size: many
V: TRBV27
J: TRBJ2-1
D: TRBD2

CDR3: CASKRVASSYNEQFF
DNA: TGTGCCAGCAAGCGGGTGGCCAGCTCCTACAATGAGCAGTTCTTC
size: NA
V: TRBV2
J: TRBJ2-1
D: NA

CDR3: CASSLSMGTDTQYF
DNA: TGTGCCAGCAGCTTAAGTATGGGTACAGATACGCAGTATTTT
size: many
V: TRBV7-2
J: TRBJ2-3
D: NA

CDR3: CASTGGFADTQYF
DNA: TGTGCCAGCACGGGCGGGTTCGCAGATACGCAGTATTTT
size: few
V: TRBV6-1
J: TRBJ2-3
D: NA

CDR3: CASSEQKGVAEAFF
DNA: TGTGCCAGCAGTGAGCAGAAGGGGGTCGCTGAAGCTTTCTTT
size: many
V: TRBV2
J: TRBJ1-1
D: NA

CDR3: CSGDDSYGTSNEQFF
DNA: TGCAGCGGTGACGACTCCTATGGTACGTCGAATGAGCAGTTCTTC
size: many
V: TRBV29-1
J: TRBJ2-1
D: NA

CDR3: CASSYRGKGGHGELFF
DNA: TGTGCCAGCAGTTACAGGGGAAAAGGAGGTCACGGGGAGCTGTTTTTT
size: many
V: TRBV28
J: TRBJ2-2
D: TRBD1

CDR3: CSASRDTGELFF
DNA: TGCAGTGCCTCACGAGACACCGGGGAGCTGTTTTTT
size: many
V: TRBV20-1
J: TRBJ2-2
D: NA

CDR3: CASRLRSSGNTIYF
DNA: TGTGCCAGCCGACTGAGAAGCTCTGGAAACACCATATATTTT
size: NA
V: TRBV2
J: TRBJ1-3
D: NA

CDR3: CASSVMSTQETQYF
DNA: TGTGCCAGCAGCGTAATGTCTACCCAAGAGACCCAGTACTTC
size: many
V: TRBV13
J: TRBJ2-5
D: NA

CDR3: CASRQGWQETQYF
DNA: TGTGCCAGCAGACAGGGATGGCAAGAGACCCAGTACTTC
size: many
V: TRBV2
J: TRBJ2-5
D: NA

CDR3: CASSGEFGEQFF
DNA: TGCGCCAGCAGCGGAGAGTTCGGTGAGCAGTTCTTC
size: many
V: TRBV5-1
J: TRBJ2-1
D: NA

CDR3: CASSPQRGLLNTGELFF
DNA: TGTGCCAGCAGTCCGCAGAGGGGACTTCTGAACACCGGGGAGCTGTTTTTT
size: few
V: TRBV7-3
J: TRBJ2-2
D: NA

CDR3: CASSLADEGVMQYF
DNA: TGTGCCAGCAGTTTAGCGGACGAGGGAGTAATGCAGTATTTT
size: many
V: TRBV27
J: TRBJ2-3
D: NA

CDR3: CASSLCRDIRSLVPQHF
DNA: TGTGCCAGCAGCTTATGTCGGGACATACGATCCCTGGTGCCCCAGCATTTT
size: many
V: TRBV7-3
J: TRBJ1-5
D: NA

CDR3: CASSPLGANTGELFF
DNA: TGTGCCAGCAGCCCCTTAGGCGCGAACACCGGGGAGCTGTTTTTT
size: many
V: TRBV7-8
J: TRBJ2-2
D: NA

CDR3: CASSFSQPEGYGYTF
DNA: TGTGCCAGCAGTTTTAGTCAGCCGGAGGGTTATGGCTACACCTTC
size: many
V: TRBV27
J: TRBJ1-2
D: NA

CDR3: CASSPRGLGEQYF
DNA: TGTGCCAGCTCACCTAGGGGACTGGGCGAGCAGTACTTC
size: many
V: TRBV18
J: TRBJ2-7
D: NA

CDR3: CASSSLGGSYNEQFF
DNA: TGTGCCAGCAGCTCTCTCGGAGGCTCCTACAATGAGCAGTTCTTC
size: few
V: TRBV7-9
J: TRBJ2-1
D: NA

CDR3: CALVLPMNTEAFF
DNA: TGTGCCCTCGTATTACCGATGAACACTGAAGCTTTCTTT
size: many
V: TRBV2
J: TRBJ1-1
D: NA

CDR3: CASSLGQGGDTQYF
DNA: TGTGCCAGCAGTCTGGGACAGGGAGGAGATACGCAGTATTTT
size: many
V: TRBV28
J: TRBJ2-3
D: TRBD1

CDR3: CASTKGPKDNTGELFF
DNA: TGTGCCAGCACCAAGGGACCTAAGGACAACACCGGGGAGCTGTTTTTT
size: NA
V: TRBV28
J: TRBJ2-2
D: NA

CDR3: CASTAGSSYEQYF
DNA: TGTGCCAGTACCGCAGGGAGCTCCTACGAGCAGTACTTC
size: many
V: TRBV19
J: TRBJ2-7
D: NA

CDR3: CASSSAGTTNTDTQYF
DNA: TGTGCCAGCAGCTCTGCCGGGACTACAAACACAGATACGCAGTATTTT
size: many
V: TRBV5-8
J: TRBJ2-3
D: TRBD2

CDR3: CASSFPQIETQYF
DNA: TGTGCCAGCAGCTTTCCACAGATTGAGACCCAGTACTTC
size: many
V: TRBV7-2
J: TRBJ2-5
D: NA

CDR3: CASSYLDRGSEAFF
DNA: TGTGCCAGCAGCTACTTGGACAGGGGCAGTGAAGCTTTCTTT
size: few
V: TRBV7-9
J: TRBJ1-1
D: TRBD1

CDR3: CATQTGDYGYTF
DNA: TGTGCCACCCAGACAGGAGACTATGGCTACACCTTC
size: few
V: TRBV10-3
J: TRBJ1-2
D: NA

CDR3: CATSRAWARDSNQPQHF
DNA: TGTGCCACCAGCAGAGCGTGGGCACGAGATAGCAATCAGCCCCAGCATTTT
size: many
V: TRBV15
J: TRBJ1-5
D: NA

CDR3: CASSRGAGTASNQPQHF
DNA: TGTGCCAGCAGCCGGGGGGCGGGGACAGCCTCCAATCAGCCCCAGCATTTT
size: NA
V: TRBV12-3/TRBV12-4
J: TRBJ1-5
D: TRBD1

CDR3: CASSGLGNTIYF
DNA: TGTGCCAGCAGCGGGTTGGGAAACACCATATATTTT
size: NA
V: TRBV6-1
J: TRBJ1-3
D: NA

CDR3: CAWTDWDTHTSSGANVLTF
DNA: TGTGCCTGGACCGATTGGGACACCCACACGTCCTCTGGGGCCAACGTCCTGACTTTC
size: many
V: TRBV30
J: TRBJ2-6
D: NA

CDR3: CASSPFAQPTTDTQYF
DNA: TGTGCCAGCTCACCCTTCGCGCAGCCAACCACAGATACGCAGTATTTT
size: many
V: TRBV18
J: TRBJ2-3
D: NA

CDR3: CSAAGFLAGNTIYF
DNA: TGCAGCGCCGCAGGGTTCTTAGCTGGAAACACCATATATTTT
size: many
V: TRBV29-1
J: TRBJ1-3
D: NA

CDR3: CASIKTGTLENSPLHF
DNA: TGTGCCAGCATCAAGACCGGGACATTGGAAAATTCACCCCTCCACTTT
size: few
V: TRBV6-1
J: TRBJ1-6
D: NA

CDR3: CASSRDGNEQFF
DNA: TGTGCCAGCAGCCGGGACGGCAATGAGCAGTTCTTC
size: few
V: TRBV6-1
J: TRBJ2-1
D: NA

CDR3: CASSYRTASDTQYF
DNA: TGTGCCAGCAGTTACCGGACGGCGAGCGATACGCAGTATTTT
size: many
V: TRBV6-5
J: TRBJ2-3
D: NA

CDR3: CAISEPVDNTEAFF
DNA: TGTGCCATCAGTGAGCCCGTGGATAACACTGAAGCTTTCTTT
size: NA
V: TRBV10-3
J: TRBJ1-1
D: NA

CDR3: CAIRPGQGYTGELFF
DNA: TGTGCCATCAGGCCGGGACAGGGCTACACCGGGGAGCTGTTTTTT
size: many
V: TRBV10-3
J: TRBJ2-2
D: TRBD1

CDR3: CASSIVPGQTEAFF
DNA: TGTGCCAGTAGTATAGTCCCGGGACAGACTGAAGCTTTCTTT
size: many
V: TRBV19
J: TRBJ1-1
D: TRBD1